This T cell receptor (beta chain) was obtained from a study of technical replicates of blood from a few donors (dated by TCRdb to 2016 to 2017). V is pared back by 1 base and J by 5 bases, with 12 bases lying between the germline termini. From its cysteine to its phenylalanine, the CDR3 spans 14 amino acids. Only the CDR3 part of the read is kept: 42 bases, read in frame from the first base. The germline V gene specifies MGHRA as CDR1 and YSYEKL as CDR2. The library was produced with the immunoSEQ multiplex PCR assay. TCRdb took this table from immuneACCESS and kept in-frame rearrangements with V and J called. Such tables lack part of the clones; where checked against another copy, unresolved V genes explain under half of the gap, and the rest is unexplained. For this sample the table gives approximately 87,000 clones, of which about 91% were detected only once. About 0.4% of the sample is taken by the ten largest.

In regard to this clone: Its antigen specificity is not known. Qualities for individual bases were not recorded, and no much larger clone is one base off.

The sample comprised T cells isolated from PBMCs. The V and J segments used are TRBV4-1 and TRBJ2-7; matching of 6 bases hints at TRBD2 as the D gene. The sequence derives from a human donor in good health. Some clones in this sample may be carry-over from other donors' samples. The CDR3 corresponds to CASSQGLANNEQYF. The DNA sequence follows: TGCGCCAGCAGCCAAGGTCTAGCGAATAACGAGCAGTACTTC.